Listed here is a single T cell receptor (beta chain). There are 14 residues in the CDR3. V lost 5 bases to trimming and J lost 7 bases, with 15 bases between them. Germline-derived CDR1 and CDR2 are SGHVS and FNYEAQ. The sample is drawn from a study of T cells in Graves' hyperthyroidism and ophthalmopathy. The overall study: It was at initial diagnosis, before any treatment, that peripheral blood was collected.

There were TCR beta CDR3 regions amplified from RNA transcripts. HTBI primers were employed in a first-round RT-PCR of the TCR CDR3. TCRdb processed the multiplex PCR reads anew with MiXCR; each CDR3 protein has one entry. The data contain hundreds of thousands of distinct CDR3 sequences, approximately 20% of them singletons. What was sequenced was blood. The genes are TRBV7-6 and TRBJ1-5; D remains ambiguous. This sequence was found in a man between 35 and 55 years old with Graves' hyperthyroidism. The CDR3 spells CASSAQPGTQPQHF. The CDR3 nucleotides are TGTGCCAGCAGCGCCCAACCGGGCACGCAGCCCCAGCATTTT.